This T cell receptor beta chain was observed in a study of cytomegalovirus exposure and HLA in healthy donors. Broader study findings: First-cohort TCR clusters were later found to tend to co-occur in the roughly 130 validation repertoires.

It was the approximately 120-subject validation cohort, separate from the roughly 700-subject first cohort, to which the donors belonged. This clone has a single count. Its target is unknown. Repertoires were generated with immunoSEQ multiplex PCR, while TCRdb's copy carries only in-frame clones and drops some. There are about 130,000 clones in the sample; roughly nine tenths occur only once, and around 3.5% lies in the top ten. The material sequenced was PBMCs. This receptor was obtained from a man aged 30 to 39 in good health and CMV-seronegative.

The CDR3 bases are TGTGCCAGCAGCGGGCTCGCGCCACAGGGTCATCGTTACGAGCAGTACTTC. Translation: CASSGLAPQGHRYEQYF. The chain joins TRBV4-2 to TRBJ2-7; tentative D call: TRBD1 (6 bases). The CDR3 is 17 residues long. V lost 5 bases, J lost 4 bases, and 24 bases lay in between. Germline V gene data show CDR1 as LGHNA and CDR2 as YNFKEQ.